This T cell receptor beta chain is from a study of OX40 agonist ivuxolimab in advanced cancers. The ends were cut back, 3 bases at V and 7 bases at J, with 16 bases in the middle. CDR3 length: 15 amino acids. Germline V CDR1 and CDR2: LNHNV, YYDKDF (reference sequence). Libraries were prepared by immunoSEQ multiplex PCR; TCRdb keeps only in-frame clonotypes and omits some of them. The sample has about 96,000 clones; 84% are singletons. The chain employs TRBV15 and TRBJ2-1; possible D gene TRBD1, 5 bases. The material was CD4+ or CD8+ T cells sorted from blood, obtained in a trial of the OX40 agonist ivuxolimab. This receptor was obtained from an adult with an advanced solid tumor such as melanoma, head and neck, liver or kidney cancer. The DNA of the CDR3 is TGTGCCACCAGCAGGGGGCTGGAAATGAGAAATGAGCAGTTCTTC. Protein product: CATSRGLEMRNEQFF. Combining the CDR3 with reference TRBV15 and TRBJ2-1 gives the whole variable domain DAMVIQNPRYQVTQFGKPVTLSCSQTLNHNVMYWYQQKSSQAPKLLFHYYDKDFNNEADTPDNFQSRRPNTSFCFLDIRSPGLGDTAMYLCATSRGLEMRNEQFFGPGTRLTVL.